This T cell receptor beta chain is drawn from a study of T cell repertoires in cytomegalovirus infection. In the study overall: The authors used CMV epitopes that were HLA-C-restricted (recently identified) and HLA-B-restricted (well studied).

Details on this clonotype: Its antigen is unidentified.

The CDR3 loop spans 17 amino acids. Germline CDR1 SGHTA, CDR2 FQGNSA. V was clipped by 5 bases and J by 2 bases; unmatched bases: 12. TCRdb called the reads again in MiXCR, with one record for every CDR3 protein. The sample holds roughly 920,000 distinct CDR3 sequences; around 31% are singletons and the top ten take over 12%. The clonotype comes from a human donor in good health (CMV status not recorded). Some clones in this sample may be carry-over from other donors' samples. This material consisted of cultured CD8+ T cells from PBMCs, taken from culture after CMV antigen stimulation. The V call is TRBV7-2, the J call TRBJ2-3; 8 bases are shared with TRBD1. The CDR3 loop is CASSPTGADFYTDTQYF. DNA for the CDR3: TGTGCCAGCAGCCCGACAGGGGCCGATTTTTACACAGATACGCAGTATTTT.